This T cell receptor (beta chain) was found in a study of shared clonotypes between healthy human individuals. Broader study findings: Depth of sequencing was expected to influence donor clonotype sharing.

V lost 0 bases, J lost 6 bases, and 4 bases stayed unmatched. Germline loops: CDR1 SGDLS, CDR2 YYNGEE. The CDR3 has 15 residues. As to this clone: The antigen is unknown.

Clones were read by immunoSEQ multiplex PCR, and TCRdb kept only the in-frame ones, dropping some. The sample lists about 1.5 million clones; approximately 98% were seen once. The TCR originated in a man under 40 in good health. The J gene is TRBJ1-4, the V gene TRBV9; 8 bases align to TRBD1. The source material was naive CD4+ T cells sorted from blood. Subset of the sample: CD45RA+ positively selected. The CDR3 bases are TGTGCCAGCAGCGTAGCAGGACAGGGTCATGAAAAACTGTTTTTT. Translating gives CASSVAGQGHEKLFF. The complete variable domain, with remaining parts taken from reference TRBV9 and TRBJ1-4, reads DSGVTQTPKHLITATGQRVTLRCSPRSGDLSVYWYQQSLDQGLQFLIQYYNGEERAKGNILERFSAQQFPDLHSELNLSSLELGDSALYFCASSVAGQGHEKLFFGSGTQLSVL.